The 20 T cell receptor beta chains below come from one sample, sequenced in a study of neoadjuvant anti-PD-1 for oral cavity cancer. Assay: immunoSEQ multiplex PCR; the TCRdb copy retains only in-frame clones and omits some. The sample lists around 31,000 clones, about 87% seen once, with about 3.7% in the top ten. The source material was PBMCs, sampled before nivolumab (anti-PD-1) treatment. The receptors originated from a person aged 40-85 years with oral cavity squamous cell carcinoma.

The rearrangement joins TRBV6-6 to TRBJ2-2; D remains unclear. Trimming shortened V by 5 bases and J by 6 bases, and 19 bases separated the two germline ends. Germline-derived CDR1 and CDR2 are MNHNY and SVGAGI (reference sequence). This CDR3 region has 16 residues. CDR3 in amino acids: CASSLSPGGAAGELFF. The CDR3 DNA is TGTGCCAGCAGTCTCTCCCCGGGCGGCGCGGCCGGGGAGCTGTTTTTT.

This clone was recorded only once. The chain is built from TRBV7-7 and TRBJ2-1, with 9 nucleotides matching TRBD1. Unmatched junction bases numbered 8, after V lost 5 bases and J lost 6 bases. The CDR3 is 15 amino acids. The germline V gene has CDR1 SSHAT and CDR2 FNYEAQ (reference sequence). The CDR3 loop is CASSTGTGTTNEQFF. The CDR3 DNA reads as TGTGCCAGCAGCACCGGGACAGGGACTACCAATGAGCAGTTCTTC.

The gene calls are TRBV19 and TRBJ1-4; D remains ambiguous. The germline V and J ends were trimmed by 7 bases and 4 bases, with 10 bases remaining between them. The CDR3 consists of 13 residues. Germline lookup yields CDR1 LNHDA and CDR2 SQIVND (reference sequence). The CDR3 nucleotides read TGTGCCAGTACCAGTGGCTTTAATGAAAAACTGTTTTTT. Translated, it gives CASTSGFNEKLFF.

The chain carries TRBV4-2 and TRBJ1-2; 8 bases line up with TRBD1. V dropped 0 bases and J dropped 8; count of bases not matched to a gene: 8. Germline values: CDR1 LGHNA, CDR2 YNFKEQ. CDR3 length equals 15 residues. The CDR3 sequence is CASSQEEVRGQGYTF. Written as DNA, the CDR3 is TGTGCCAGCAGCCAAGAGGAGGTCAGGGGGCAAGGCTACACCTTC.

The count of this clone is one. The rearrangement uses TRBV6-5 and TRBJ2-2; D assignment may be TRBD1 or TRBD2 (5 bases each). V gave up 0 bases and J gave up 4 bases, with 9 bases separating them. CDR1 is MNHEY, CDR2 SVGAGI, per germline. This CDR3 region has 15 residues. The CDR3 DNA follows: TGTGCCAGCAGTTACTCGAGGGGAGTCACCGGGGAGCTGTTTTTT. Translating it yields CASSYSRGVTGELFF.

The rearrangement joins TRBV7-3 to TRBJ1-2; maybe TRBD1 (6 bases). CDR3 length: 16 residues. Trimming shortened V by 1 base and J by 4 bases, and 16 bases separated the two germline ends. CDR1 SGHTA and CDR2 FQGTGA come from the germline V gene. Written as DNA, the CDR3 is TGTGCCAGCAGCTTAAATGGGCCAGGGGCCAGCTATGGCTACACCTTC. Amino acid sequence: CASSLNGPGASYGYTF.

Details on this clone: The limits of the CDR3 on the DNA are not certain, so only TCRdb's listed CDR3 is given. V is TRBV2 and J is TRBJ1-6; the table calls TRBD1, which could not be checked here. The germline V gene has CDR1 SNHLY and CDR2 FYNNEI. The length of the CDR3 is 14 amino acids, counting both ends. CDR3 sequence reads: CASILDRADSPLHF.

This rearrangement joins TRBV6-6 to TRBJ1-3; D is unresolved. Trimming stripped 7 bases from V and 2 bases from J, with 15 bases between. The CDR3 is 15 amino acids. Germline V gene data show CDR1 as MNHNY and CDR2 as SVGAGI (reference sequence). This CDR3 reads CASTRGSVAGNTIYF. CDR3 nucleotide sequence: TGTGCCAGCACACGGGGTTCCGTAGCTGGAAACACCATATATTTT.

The rearrangement joins TRBV6-1 to TRBJ2-7, with 7 bases aligning to TRBD1. Trimming took 4 bases from V and 10 from J; bases not matched to a gene: 10. The germline gives CDR1 MNHNS, CDR2 SASEGT. CDR3 size: 13 residues. This CDR3 reads CASSARQGRGQYF. CDR3 nucleotide sequence: TGTGCCAGCAGTGCGCGACAGGGAAGAGGACAGTACTTC.

The rearrangement uses TRBV6-5 and TRBJ2-7, with D tentatively TRBD2 (5 bases). V was trimmed by 7 bases and J by 0 bases, leaving 13 bases between them. The V gene's germline CDR1 is MNHEY and CDR2 SVGAGI. The CDR3 sequence is 14 residues long. CDR3 in amino acids: CASTLGETSYEQYF. The CDR3 DNA is TGTGCCAGCACGCTCGGGGAGACCTCCTACGAGCAGTACTTC.

This chain connects TRBV28 to TRBJ2-3, with D perhaps TRBD1 or TRBD2 (6 bases each). The ends were cut back, 1 base at V and 8 bases at J, with 13 bases in the middle. CDR1 and CDR2 from the germline V gene are MDHEN and SYDVKM. The CDR3 is 14 amino acids. The CDR3 reads CASSLSTGGGTQYF. The CDR3 bases are TGTGCCAGCAGTTTATCGACCGGAGGGGGTACGCAGTATTTT.

The table lists this clone with a count of one. The rearrangement joins TRBV13 to TRBJ2-3; weak D call: TRBD2 (5 bases). This CDR3 has 18 amino acids. Between the trimmed V and J ends, which lost 5 bases and 0 bases, there was a span of 21 bases. Germline loops: CDR1 PRHDT, CDR2 FYEKMQ (reference sequence). This chain's CDR3 is CASSPGGLFSSSTDTQYF. The CDR3, as DNA: TGTGCCAGCAGCCCGGGCGGACTTTTCTCATCCAGCACAGATACGCAGTATTTT. The full variable domain, in which reference TRBV13 and TRBJ2-3 provide the parts outside the CDR3, is AAGVIQSPRHLIKEKRETATLKCYPIPRHDTVYWYQQGPGQDPQFLISFYEKMQSDKGSIPDRFSAQQFSDYHSELNMSSLELGDSALYFCASSPGGLFSSSTDTQYFGPGTRLTVL.

About this clone: The junction shows a germline mismatch at one end, possibly a read error. This sequence joins TRBV7-9 and TRBJ2-1; TRBD2 aligns across 7 bases. Germline loops: CDR1 SEHNR, CDR2 FQNEAQ (reference sequence). This CDR3 is 16 amino acids long. The CDR3 nucleotides read TGTGCCAGCAGCTCTCCGGGAGGCTCGGATTACAATGAGCAGCTCTTC. Residues: CASSSPGGSDYNEQLF.

The genes are TRBV7-6 and TRBJ2-7; D unresolved. The V end lost 5 bases, the J end lost 2 bases, and 19 bases lay between the germline ends. This CDR3 is built from 16 residues. Germline values: CDR1 SGHVS, CDR2 FNYEAQ. The CDR3 spells CASSPTIGSWPYEQYF. CDR3 DNA: TGTGCCAGCAGCCCTACCATCGGATCATGGCCCTACGAGCAGTACTTC.

A remark on this clone: Other DNA sequences within the sample encode an identical CDR3. V and J are TRBV4-3 and TRBJ1-1; 9 bases match TRBD1. V lost 3 bases, J lost 4 bases, and 3 bases stayed unmatched. This CDR3 is built from 14 residues. Looked up from germline, CDR1 is LGHNA and CDR2 is YSLEER. CDR3 coding DNA: TGCGCCAGCAGCCAGGACAGGGGTGGCACTGAAGCTTTCTTT. Translated: CASSQDRGGTEAFF.

The chain uses TRBV30 and TRBJ1-2, with D possibly matching TRBD1 (6 bases). V gave up 5 bases and J gave up 0 bases, with 22 bases separating them. The CDR3 length is 17 residues. Per the germline V gene, CDR1 is GTSNPN and CDR2 is SVGIG (reference sequence). The CDR3 nucleotides read TGTGCCTGGGGTAAATCGGGAGGGGGATCCACTAACTATGGCTACACCTTC. Amino acid sequence: CAWGKSGGGSTNYGYTF.

The J gene is TRBJ2-7, the V gene TRBV23-1; D is possibly TRBD2 (5 bases). TRBV23-1 is an ORF, and what it does is uncertain. V dropped 0 bases and J dropped 1 base, with 7 bases sitting between them. This CDR3 comprises 14 residues. CDR3 DNA sequence: TGCGCCAGCAGTCAATCGAGGGATTCCTACGAGCAGTACTTC. As protein: CASSQSRDSYEQYF.

The chain combines TRBV10-3 with TRBJ2-3, with TRBD2 matching 9 bases. Germline CDR1 reads ENHRY; CDR2 reads SYGVKD. The CDR3 has 17 amino acids. Unmatched junction bases numbered 11, after V lost 6 bases and J lost 1 base. Written as DNA, the CDR3 is TGTGCCATCAGGGCCGGGGATCGACTAGCGGGCACAGATACGCAGTATTTT. It specifies CAIRAGDRLAGTDTQYF.

The genes are TRBV11-2 and TRBJ2-5; D possibly corresponds to TRBD2 (6 bases). CDR1 and CDR2 from the germline V gene are SGHAT and FQNNGV. V gave up 1 base and J gave up 5 bases, with 14 bases separating them. CDR3 length equals 15 residues. The CDR3 loop reads CASSLGISGAETQYF. The DNA for the CDR3 is TGTGCCAGCAGCTTAGGGATTAGCGGTGCGGAGACCCAGTACTTC.

The chain combines TRBV4-1 with TRBJ2-3; 11 positions agree with TRBD2. This CDR3 spans 16 amino acids. With V trimmed by 1 base and J by 5 bases, 5 bases remained unmatched. Germline V lookup: CDR1 MGHRA, CDR2 YSYEKL. DNA of the CDR3: TGCGCCAGCAGCCAAGGAATAGCGGGGGGGGGAGATACGCAGTATTTT. It translates to CASSQGIAGGGDTQYF.